The rows below give T cell receptor beta chains drawn from one sample of a study of PD-1 blockade in classical Hodgkin lymphoma. TCRdb's copy holds only in-frame clones and misses some; the assay was immunoSEQ multiplex PCR. The sample shows 35,000 to 40,000 clones, about 86% of them seen only once. The material was peripheral blood mononuclear cells (PBMCs), obtained before the second cycle of nivolumab. The receptor source for this set is a human donor with classical Hodgkin lymphoma. CDR3s include the opening cysteine and the closing phenylalanine or tryptophan. Each record gives: J gene, clone size, D gene, V gene, CDR3 protein, CDR3 DNA. D genes are given only for firm matches. Not all rows give a size; the values are once, few, many and, for expanded clones, a class.

>TRBJ1-4|.|.|TRBV6-5
CASTRGSANEKLFF
TGTGCCAGCACCAGGGGCTCGGCTAATGAAAAACTGTTTTTT
>TRBJ1-6|once|TRBD1|TRBV28
CASSTGTGNSPLHF
TGTGCCAGCAGTACCGGGACAGGGAATTCACCCCTCCACTTT
>TRBJ1-1|.|TRBD1|TRBV15
CATSRPGQGWTEAFF
TGTGCCACCAGCAGACCGGGACAGGGCTGGACTGAAGCTTTCTTT
>TRBJ2-2|.|.|TRBV25-1
CASSARSGSGELFF
TGTGCCAGCAGTGCCCGGTCAGGGTCCGGGGAGCTGTTTTTT
>TRBJ1-5|.|TRBD1|TRBV10-3
CAISRDRSNQPQHF
TGTGCCATCAGCCGGGACAGGAGCAATCAGCCCCAGCATTTT
>TRBJ2-7|.|.|TRBV5-1
CASRLDRFPYEQYF
TGCGCCAGCAGGCTCGACAGATTCCCCTACGAGCAGTACTTC
>TRBJ1-3|.|TRBD1|TRBV10-3
CAISYRGSRGGSGNTIYF
TGTGCCATCAGCTACAGGGGCTCGCGCGGAGGGTCTGGAAACACCATATATTTT
>TRBJ1-4|.|.|TRBV14
CASSRGNNEKLFF
TGTGCCAGCAGCCGGGGTAATAATGAAAAACTGTTTTTT
>TRBJ2-7|.|.|TRBV21-1
CASSKGRSSYEQYF
TGTGCCAGCAGCAAAGGAAGGAGCTCCTACGAGCAGTACTTC
>TRBJ1-1|.|.|TRBV11-1
CASSLGQNTEAFF
TGTGCCAGCAGCTTAGGACAGAACACTGAAGCTTTCTTT
>TRBJ2-7|.|.|TRBV6-1
CAAETLGHEQYF
TGTGCCGCCGAGACTCTCGGCCACGAGCAGTACTTC
>TRBJ1-4|.|.|TRBV6-5
CASSYGRGLEKLFF
TGTGCCAGCAGTTACGGGCGGGGCTTGGAAAAACTGTTTTTT
>TRBJ1-6|.|.|TRBV6-4
CASRPGEGSPLHF
TGTGCCAGCAGACCAGGGGAGGGTTCACCCCTCCACTTT
>TRBJ2-5|.|.|TRBV27
CASSFLGREETQYF
TGTGCCAGCAGTTTCCTAGGACGGGAAGAGACCCAGTACTTC
>TRBJ2-7|.|TRBD1|TRBV7-9
CASSLTGERVKQYF
TGTGCCAGCAGCTTAACAGGGGAGCGTGTAAAGCAGTACTTC
>TRBJ1-1|.|.|TRBV25-1
CASSESGINTEAFF
TGTGCCAGCAGTGAGTCGGGCATTAACACTGAAGCTTTCTTT
>TRBJ1-2|.|.|TRBV4-2
CASSQGISLTVGYGYTF
TGTGCCAGCAGCCAAGGCATTTCCCTGACAGTAGGCTATGGCTACACCTTC
>TRBJ2-4|once|TRBD1|TRBV4-2
CASSQEDSGTAIAKNIQYF
TGTGCCAGCAGCCAAGAGGACTCCGGGACAGCGATAGCCAAAAACATTCAGTACTTC
>TRBJ1-4|.|.|TRBV7-8
CASSFPLTGPATNEKLFF
TGTGCCAGCAGCTTCCCACTGACAGGACCCGCAACTAATGAAAAACTGTTTTTT
>TRBJ2-5|.|TRBD2|TRBV11-3
CASSSGLAWYQETQYF
TGTGCCAGCAGCTCGGGACTAGCCTGGTACCAAGAGACCCAGTACTTC
>TRBJ2-2|few|.|TRBV28
CASSTFPASGELFF
TGTGCCAGCAGTACCTTCCCGGCCAGCGGGGAGCTGTTTTTT
>TRBJ2-1|.|.|TRBV4-1
CASSQGGRGPTYNEQFF
TGCGCCAGCAGCCAAGGGGGTAGGGGTCCAACCTACAATGAGCAGTTCTTC
>TRBJ1-1|.|.|TRBV25-1
CASSEGLPGALAKAFF
TGTGCCAGCAGTGAAGGCCTCCCCGGGGCGTTGGCGAAAGCTTTCTTT
>TRBJ1-4|few|.|TRBV19
CASSTDGSGNEKLFF
TGTGCCAGTAGTACTGACGGCTCGGGTAATGAAAAACTGTTTTTT
>TRBJ2-5|.|.|TRBV5-4
CASSSTGKEETQYF
TGTGCCAGCAGCTCAACAGGGAAGGAGGAGACCCAGTACTTC
>TRBJ2-7|.|.|TRBV2
CASSDRDREQYF
TGTGCCAGCAGTGACCGGGACCGCGAGCAGTACTTC
>TRBJ2-3|.|.|TRBV21-1
CASSKGDRAASRTDTQYF
TGTGCCAGCAGCAAAGGGGACCGGGCAGCCAGTCGCACAGATACGCAGTATTTT
>TRBJ2-2|.|.|TRBV9
CASSLDIGELFF
TGTGCCAGCAGCTTAGACATTGGGGAGCTGTTTTTT
>TRBJ2-7|.|.|TRBV7-6
CASSSPRYEQYF
TGTGCCAGCAGCTCCCCTCGCTACGAGCAGTACTTC
>TRBJ1-2|.|.|TRBV28
CASSFSPSNYGYTF
TGTGCCAGCAGTTTTAGTCCCAGTAACTATGGCTACACCTTC
>TRBJ2-1|.|.|TRBV7-3
CASSLSGELTGEQFF
TGTGCCAGCAGCTTAAGCGGCGAGTTGACAGGTGAGCAGTTCTTC
>TRBJ2-5|.|TRBD1|TRBV5-1
CASSLAVKSDREWETQYF
TGCGCCAGCAGCTTGGCAGTGAAGAGTGACAGGGAATGGGAGACCCAGTACTTC
>TRBJ1-2|few|.|TRBV6-5
CASSYSRNLYGYTF
TGTGCCAGCAGTTACTCGAGGAACCTTTATGGCTACACCTTC
>TRBJ2-1|.|.|TRBV6-4
CASSTGQSSYNEQFF
TGTGCCAGCAGTACGGGACAAAGCTCCTACAATGAGCAGTTCTTC
>TRBJ1-2|.|.|TRBV6-5
CASSAHSANYGYTF
TGTGCCAGCAGTGCCCATTCGGCTAACTATGGCTACACCTTC
>TRBJ2-1|.|TRBD2|TRBV9
CASSWTSGNYNEQFF
TGTGCCAGCAGCTGGACTAGCGGGAACTACAATGAGCAGTTCTTC
>TRBJ2-7|.|.|TRBV11-3
CASSLPDYLYEQYF
TGTGCCAGCAGCTTACCGGACTACCTCTACGAGCAGTACTTC
>TRBJ2-3|.|TRBD1|TRBV10-1
CASSDRGSRTDTQYF
TGCGCCAGCAGCGACAGGGGGTCTCGGACAGATACGCAGTATTTT
>TRBJ2-1|.|TRBD2|TRBV19
CASSFEQGLAGVNEQFF
TGTGCCAGTAGTTTCGAACAGGGACTAGCGGGGGTCAATGAGCAGTTCTTC
>TRBJ2-3|.|TRBD2|TRBV27
CASSTRTSGITDTQYF
TGTGCCAGCAGTACCCGGACTAGCGGGATCACAGATACGCAGTATTTT
>TRBJ1-5|.|.|TRBV7-9
CASSLIDQPQHF
TGTGCCAGCAGCTTAATCGATCAGCCCCAGCATTTT
>TRBJ2-3|.|TRBD2|TRBV7-6
CASQGGRAGDTQYF
TGTGCCAGCCAGGGCGGGAGGGCCGGAGATACGCAGTATTTT
>TRBJ2-7|.|TRBD2|TRBV27
CASTRAGAGPRYEQYF
TGTGCCAGCACCCGAGCGGGGGCCGGGCCACGGTACGAGCAGTACTTC
>TRBJ2-7|.|.|TRBV6-5
CASSYFKGTYF
TGTGCCAGCAGTTACTTTAAGGGGACGTACTTC
>TRBJ2-7|.|.|TRBV19
CASSIVHKGGVF
TGTGCCAGTAGTATAGTCCATAAAGGGGGGGTTTTC
>TRBJ1-5|.|TRBD1|TRBV7-2
CASSLRGQPSNQPQHF
TGTGCCAGCAGCTTAAGGGGACAGCCTAGCAATCAGCCCCAGCATTTT
>TRBJ1-4|.|.|TRBV6-4
CASSENSLGDEKLFF
TGTGCCAGCAGTGAAAATTCTCTTGGGGATGAAAAACTGTTTTTT
>TRBJ2-1|.|.|TRBV12-5
CASGFLGGNEQFF
TGTGCTAGTGGTTTTTTAGGGGGCAATGAGCAGTTCTTC
>TRBJ2-1|.|TRBD1|TRBV5-4
CASSGSTGGLHNEQFF
TGTGCCAGCAGCGGATCCACAGGGGGCCTTCACAATGAGCAGTTCTTC
>TRBJ1-1|.|.|TRBV5-1
CASSLEPSLNTEAFF
TGCGCCAGCAGCTTGGAACCGAGTCTGAACACTGAAGCTTTCTTT
>TRBJ2-1|.|.|TRBV21-1
CASSMGGELANEQFF
TGTGCCAGCAGCATGGGGGGAGAACTCGCCAATGAGCAGTTCTTC
>TRBJ2-7|.|.|TRBV5-1
CASSFSNEQYF
TGCGCCAGCAGCTTTTCGAACGAGCAGTACTTC
>TRBJ2-7|.|.|TRBV9
CASSVDQRTSSYEQYF
TGTGCCAGCAGCGTAGACCAGCGGACCAGCTCCTACGAGCAGTACTTC